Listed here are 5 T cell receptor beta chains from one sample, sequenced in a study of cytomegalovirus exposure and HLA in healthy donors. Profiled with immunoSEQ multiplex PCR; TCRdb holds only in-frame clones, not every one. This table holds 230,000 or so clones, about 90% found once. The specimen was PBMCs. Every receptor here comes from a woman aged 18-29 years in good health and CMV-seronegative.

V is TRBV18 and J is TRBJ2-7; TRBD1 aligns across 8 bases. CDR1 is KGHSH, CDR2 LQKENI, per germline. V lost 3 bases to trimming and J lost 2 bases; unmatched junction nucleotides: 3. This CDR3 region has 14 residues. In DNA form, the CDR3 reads TGTGCCAGCTCACCTCAACAGGGGGCCTACGAGCAGTACTTC. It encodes CASSPQQGAYEQYF.

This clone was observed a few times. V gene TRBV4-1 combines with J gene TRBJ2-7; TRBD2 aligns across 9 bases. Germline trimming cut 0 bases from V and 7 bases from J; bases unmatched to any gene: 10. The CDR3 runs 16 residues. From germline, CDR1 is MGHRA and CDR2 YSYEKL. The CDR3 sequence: CASSQDRAGGMREQYF. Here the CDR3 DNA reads TGCGCCAGCAGCCAAGATCGAGCGGGAGGTATGAGGGAGCAGTACTTC.

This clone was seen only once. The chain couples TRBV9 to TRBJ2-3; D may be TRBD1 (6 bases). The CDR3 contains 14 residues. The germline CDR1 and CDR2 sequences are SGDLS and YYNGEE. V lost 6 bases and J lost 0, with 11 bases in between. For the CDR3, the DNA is TGTGCCAGCAATCCCGGGACAAGCACAGATACGCAGTATTTT. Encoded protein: CASNPGTSTDTQYF.

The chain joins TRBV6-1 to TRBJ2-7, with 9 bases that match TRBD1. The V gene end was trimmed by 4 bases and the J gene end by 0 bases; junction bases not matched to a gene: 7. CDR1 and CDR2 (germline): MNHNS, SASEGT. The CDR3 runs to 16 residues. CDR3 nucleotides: TGTGCCAGCAGTGGACAATGGACAGGGGTCTCCTACGAGCAGTACTTC. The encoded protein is CASSGQWTGVSYEQYF.

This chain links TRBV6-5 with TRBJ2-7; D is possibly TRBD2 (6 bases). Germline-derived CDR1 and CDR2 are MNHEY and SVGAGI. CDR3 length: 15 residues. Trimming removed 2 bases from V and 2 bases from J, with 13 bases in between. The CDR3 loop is CASSYGAGPTYEQYF. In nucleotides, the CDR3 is TGTGCCAGCAGTTACGGGGCGGGACCTACCTACGAGCAGTACTTC.